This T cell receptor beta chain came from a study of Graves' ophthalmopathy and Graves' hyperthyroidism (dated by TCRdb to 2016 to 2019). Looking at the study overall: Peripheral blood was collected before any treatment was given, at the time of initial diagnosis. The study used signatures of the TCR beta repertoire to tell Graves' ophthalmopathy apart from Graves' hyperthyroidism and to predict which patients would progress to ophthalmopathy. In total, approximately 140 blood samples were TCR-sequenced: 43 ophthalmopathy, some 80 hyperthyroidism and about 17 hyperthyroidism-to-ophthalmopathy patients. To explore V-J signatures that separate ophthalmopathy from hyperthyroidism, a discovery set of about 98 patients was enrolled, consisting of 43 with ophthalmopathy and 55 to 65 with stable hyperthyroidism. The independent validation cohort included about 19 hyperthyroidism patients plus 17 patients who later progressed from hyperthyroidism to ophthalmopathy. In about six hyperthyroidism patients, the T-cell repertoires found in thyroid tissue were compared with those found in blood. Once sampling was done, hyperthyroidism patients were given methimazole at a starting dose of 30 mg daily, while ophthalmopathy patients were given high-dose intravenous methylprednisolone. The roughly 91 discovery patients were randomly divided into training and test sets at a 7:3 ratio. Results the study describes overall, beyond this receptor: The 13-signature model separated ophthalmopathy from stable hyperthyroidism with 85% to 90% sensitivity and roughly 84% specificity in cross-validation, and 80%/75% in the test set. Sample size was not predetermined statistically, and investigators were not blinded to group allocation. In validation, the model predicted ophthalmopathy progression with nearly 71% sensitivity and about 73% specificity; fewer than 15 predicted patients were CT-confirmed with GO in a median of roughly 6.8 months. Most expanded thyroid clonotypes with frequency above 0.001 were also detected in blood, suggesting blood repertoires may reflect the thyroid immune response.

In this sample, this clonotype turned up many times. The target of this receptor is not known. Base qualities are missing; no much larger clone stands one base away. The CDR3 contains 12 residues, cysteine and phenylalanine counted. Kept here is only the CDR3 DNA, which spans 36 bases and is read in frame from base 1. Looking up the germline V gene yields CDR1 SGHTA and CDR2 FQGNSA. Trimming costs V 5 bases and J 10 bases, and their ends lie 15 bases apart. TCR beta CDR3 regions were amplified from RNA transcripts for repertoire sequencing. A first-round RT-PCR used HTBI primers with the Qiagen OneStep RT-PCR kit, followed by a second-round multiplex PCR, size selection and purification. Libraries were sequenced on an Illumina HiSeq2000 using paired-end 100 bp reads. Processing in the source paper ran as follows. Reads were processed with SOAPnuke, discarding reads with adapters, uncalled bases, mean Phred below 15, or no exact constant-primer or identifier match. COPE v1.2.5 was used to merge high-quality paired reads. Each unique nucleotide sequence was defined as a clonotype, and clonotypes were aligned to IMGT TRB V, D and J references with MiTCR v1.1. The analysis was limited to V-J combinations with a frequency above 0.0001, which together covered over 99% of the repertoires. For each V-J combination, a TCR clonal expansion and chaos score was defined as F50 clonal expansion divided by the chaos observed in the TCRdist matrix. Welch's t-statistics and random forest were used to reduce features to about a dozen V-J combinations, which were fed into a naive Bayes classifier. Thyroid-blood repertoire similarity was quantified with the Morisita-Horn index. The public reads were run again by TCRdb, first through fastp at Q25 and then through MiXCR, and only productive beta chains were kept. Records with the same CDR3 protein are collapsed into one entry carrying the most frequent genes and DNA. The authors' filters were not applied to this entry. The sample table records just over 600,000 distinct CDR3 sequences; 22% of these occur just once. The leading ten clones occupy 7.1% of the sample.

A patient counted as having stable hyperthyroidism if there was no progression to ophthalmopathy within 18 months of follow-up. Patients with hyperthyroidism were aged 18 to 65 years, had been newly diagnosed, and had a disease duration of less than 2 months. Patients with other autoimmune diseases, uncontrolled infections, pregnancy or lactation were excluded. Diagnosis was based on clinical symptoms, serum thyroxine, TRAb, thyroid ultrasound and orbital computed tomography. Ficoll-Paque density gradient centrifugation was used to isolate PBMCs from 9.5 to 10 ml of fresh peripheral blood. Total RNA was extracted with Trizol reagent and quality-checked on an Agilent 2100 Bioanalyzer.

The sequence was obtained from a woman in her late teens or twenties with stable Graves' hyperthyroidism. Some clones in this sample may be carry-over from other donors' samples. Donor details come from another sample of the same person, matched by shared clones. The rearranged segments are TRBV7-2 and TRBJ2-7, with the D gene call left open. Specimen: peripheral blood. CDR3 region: CASSPWRPQQYF. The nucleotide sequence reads TGTGCCAGCAGCCCGTGGCGACCGCAACAGTACTTC.